One TCR beta chain is described in this entry. This clonotype has ten or more counts. What antigen it recognizes has not been identified. Its ends do not fully match the called genes, so a read error is possible. These data belong to a study of neurological immune-mediated disorders (dated by TCRdb to about 2019). Regarding the study in general: Among the 35 or so multiple sclerosis patients, roughly 31 had relapsing-remitting MS and 3 had secondary progressive MS. The study compared peripheral blood TCR-beta repertoires of HTLV-I-associated myelopathy (HAM/TSP) patients, multiple sclerosis patients and healthy controls using UMI-based sequencing. Alongside PBMC samples, the set of about 97 TCR-beta libraries contained longitudinal samples, technical triplicates, and paired CD4+ and CD8+ T-cell subsets that had been sorted. The cohort included 68 subjects: around 15 with HAM/TSP, roughly 34 with multiple sclerosis, and around 20 healthy controls.

Libraries from unsorted PBMCs were made from 2 million PBMCs kept in RNAlater at -80 degrees C until RNA extraction. The multiple sclerosis patients were enrolled in a US clinical protocol that evaluated disease progression with magnetic resonance imaging. Peripheral blood was subjected to Ficoll-Hypaque density gradient centrifugation to isolate PBMCs, which were then cryopreserved in liquid nitrogen. cDNA was synthesized by template-switch 5'RACE using a primer carrying a 10-nucleotide random unique molecular identifier by which each TCR transcript was tagged. Every sequencing run yielded over 190 million TCR-beta sequences covering 15-18 subjects. The RNeasy kit was used for extraction of total RNA. TCR-beta VDJ regions were amplified with primers for the TCR constant region and the 5'RACE anchor, using the KAPA Real-time Library Amplification kit. A first PCR added sample indexes and Illumina adaptors, and a second PCR then raised library yield. The roughly 650 bp TCR product was size-selected on a 2% E-gel SizeSelection system after Ampure bead purification. Before pooling, library quality was checked on a Bioanalyzer, concentration was measured with Qubit, and libraries were quantified with the Kapa Library Quantification kit. Libraries were sequenced paired-end 2 x 150 bp on an Illumina HiSeq 2500. To increase sequence diversity, roughly 24-32% phiX was spiked into each library pool. In the source study's methods: Quality-filtered reads were processed with the UMI-based MiGEC pipeline, which removed over 75% of raw TCR sequences during error correction. IMGT germline references were used for aligning VDJ genes, and each clonotype was defined as a unique CDR3 amino acid sequence together with its V-J genes. Clonal expansion, Shannon diversity, and CDR3 relatedness (CalcPairwiseDistances, ClusterSamples) were evaluated with VDJtools, and phylogenetic trees were built with CLCbio workbench. Clones with at least 8 unique UMIs were defined as expanded, with this threshold being based on coefficient-of-variation modelling across technical triplicates. The public reads were run again by TCRdb, first through fastp at Q25 and then through MiXCR, and only productive beta chains were kept. One record per CDR3 amino acid sequence lists the most common genes and DNA. The V and J calls and clone size come from TCRdb's table, not from the authors' own analysis. For this sample there are 40,000 or so distinct CDR3 sequences; 2% to 2.5% appear just once. Together, the top ten hold less than 3% of the sample.

General conclusions and limits of the study: No association of the MS cluster with clinical or MRI features was observed, and the need for larger cohorts was stated by the authors. In phylogenetic analysis, the repertoires of 18 of 34 MS patients grouped into a cluster of related CDR3 sequences, which suggests a possible signature at the repertoire level. Expanded clones from different subjects shared no identical CDR3 amino acid sequences, which suggests that TCR-beta repertoires were private in all groups. The highest TCR clonal expansion was observed in HAM/TSP patients, whereas the lowest was observed in MS patients, even when compared with healthy controls.

The germline V gene encodes CDR1 SGHAT and CDR2 FQDESV (reference sequence). The CDR3 spans 16 residues, from the cysteine through the phenylalanine. Of the read, only the CDR3 DNA is kept; its 48 bases are in frame from base 1. The sample was PBMCs. The rearrangement combines TRBV11-1 with TRBJ1-6, with no D gene named confidently. The receptor comes from a man aged 45-65 years with multiple sclerosis. The sequenced DNA: TGTGCCAGCAGCTTAATTGGCGGACCAAACAGTTCACCCCTCAACTTT. Its protein is CASSLIGGPNSSPLNF.